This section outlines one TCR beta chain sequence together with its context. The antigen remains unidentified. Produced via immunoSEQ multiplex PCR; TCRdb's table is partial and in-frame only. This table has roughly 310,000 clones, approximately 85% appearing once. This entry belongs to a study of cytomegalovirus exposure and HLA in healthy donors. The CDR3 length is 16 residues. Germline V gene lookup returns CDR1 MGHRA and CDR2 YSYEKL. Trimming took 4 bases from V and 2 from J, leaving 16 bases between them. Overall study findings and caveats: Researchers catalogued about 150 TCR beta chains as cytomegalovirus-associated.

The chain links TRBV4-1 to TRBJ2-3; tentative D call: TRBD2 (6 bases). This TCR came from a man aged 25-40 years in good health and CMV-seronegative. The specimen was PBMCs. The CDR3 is CASSPARDWNTDTQYF. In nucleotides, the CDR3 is TGCGCCAGCAGCCCTGCTCGGGACTGGAACACAGATACGCAGTATTTT.